The present T cell receptor beta chain was sequenced within a study of shared clonotypes between healthy human individuals. About the study: The plates for each donor numbered three CD4 naive, three CD4 memory, two CD8 naive and one CD8 memory.

Some clones are missing from TCRdb's copy, which holds only in-frame ones; the method was immunoSEQ multiplex PCR. Here the sample spans millions of clones, approximately 95% being singletons. The source of this sequence is a man between 18 and 35 years old in good health. The source material was naive CD4+ T cells sorted from blood. Subset given: CD45RA+ positively selected.

CDR3 sequence (DNA): TGTGCCAGCAGTACAGACAGGGTAGGATTCTACGAGCAGTACTTC. The encoded protein is CASSTDRVGFYEQYF. The J gene is TRBJ2-7, the V gene TRBV28, with TRBD1 matching 7 bases. The germline gives CDR1 MDHEN, CDR2 SYDVKM. V was clipped by 5 bases and J by 3 bases; unmatched bases: 10. This CDR3 contains 15 residues.